A single sample gave rise to the 11 T cell receptor beta chains below, sequenced in a study of blood T cells in healthy people across ages. The use of a sample-barcoded 5' primer and a J-beta primer mix characterized a second PCR of roughly 6 to 11 cycles. One entry per CDR3 protein results from TCRdb running MiXCR on the 5' RACE reads. The repertoire holds roughly 1,500,000 distinct CDR3 sequences, 30% to 35% seen once, with about 10% in the top ten. Sequencing used blood. Receptors originate from a woman aged 30 to 39 in good health.

J is TRBJ2-5 and V is TRBV25-1, with D perhaps matching TRBD2 (5 bases). V was trimmed by 8 bases and J by 4 bases, leaving 20 bases between them. CDR3 length: 15 amino acids. Germline values: CDR1 MGHDK, CDR2 SYGVNS. The CDR3 DNA reads TGTGCCAGCGCGCGAGTCGGTAAAGGAGGAGAGACCCAGTACTTC. Encoded protein: CASARVGKGGETQYF.

J is TRBJ2-1 and V is TRBV4-1, with 12 bases aligning to TRBD2. The CDR3 has 16 amino acids. Losses at the gene ends were 4 bases for V and 7 bases for J; bases not matched to a gene: 8. CDR1 MGHRA and CDR2 YSYEKL come from the germline V gene. The CDR3 sequence: CASSLSGLAGLNEQFF. The CDR3 DNA follows: TGCGCCAGCAGCCTTTCAGGACTAGCGGGGCTGAATGAGCAGTTCTTC.

The rearrangement links TRBV7-8 to TRBJ2-5, with 7 bases identical to TRBD2. Germline lookup yields CDR1 SGHVS and CDR2 FQNEAQ. The CDR3 contains 15 residues. V gave up 7 bases and J gave up 5 bases; unmatched junction bases: 13. The CDR3 reads CASTPMGGDGETQYF. The CDR3 DNA reads TGTGCCAGCACCCCCATGGGAGGGGATGGGGAGACCCAGTACTTC.

V is TRBV18 and J is TRBJ1-2, with D uncertain. Looked up from germline, CDR1 is KGHSH and CDR2 is LQKENI. V shed 2 bases and J shed 7 bases, with 11 bases lying between them. The CDR3 length is 13 residues. The CDR3 loop reads CASSPWREPGYTF. The DNA for the CDR3 is TGTGCCAGCTCACCATGGAGGGAACCTGGCTACACCTTC.

This clonotype was recorded only once. The V call is TRBV28, the J call TRBJ2-7, with 9 bases aligning to TRBD1. The trim removed 3 bases at V and 3 bases at J, leaving 9 bases unmatched. Germline V gives CDR1 MDHEN, CDR2 SYDVKM. CDR3 length equals 16 residues. The CDR3 reads CASSLPPGQGGYEQYF. As DNA, the CDR3 is TGTGCCAGCAGTTTGCCCCCGGGACAGGGAGGCTACGAGCAGTACTTC.

The J gene is TRBJ2-3, the V gene TRBV4-1; 8 nucleotides line up with TRBD2. Per the germline V gene, CDR1 is MGHRA and CDR2 is YSYEKL. The length of the CDR3 is 17 residues. V lost 0 bases to trimming and J lost 1 base; unmatched junction nucleotides: 6. The DNA for the CDR3 is TGCGCCAGCAGCCAAGATCTCCGGGAGGGACGCACAGATACGCAGTATTTT. Its protein is CASSQDLREGRTDTQYF.

This sequence joins TRBV6-6 and TRBJ1-1; D ambiguous. This CDR3 is 13 amino acids long. The V gene lost 4 bases and the J gene lost 8 bases, with 14 bases spanning the gap. The V gene's germline CDR1 is MNHNY and CDR2 SVGAGI (reference sequence). The CDR3, as DNA: TGTGCCAGCAGTTCACAAGGGAGCCTCGAAGCTTTCTTT. This gives the protein CASSSQGSLEAFF.

The chain uses TRBV4-1 and TRBJ2-5; 11 bases agree with TRBD2. V lost 0 bases to trimming and J lost 11 bases; unmatched junction nucleotides: 8. CDR3 size: 15 residues. Germline V CDR1 and CDR2: MGHRA, YSYEKL. In nucleotides, the CDR3 is TGCGCCAGCAGCCAAGATTTAGCGGGGGGGCATGAGCAGTACTTC. It codes for CASSQDLAGGHEQYF.

V is TRBV5-1 and J is TRBJ1-2; unclear D gene. Germline V CDR1 and CDR2: SGHRS, YFSETQ. The V gene lost 7 bases and the J gene lost 6 bases, with 16 bases spanning the gap. The CDR3 runs to 13 residues. CDR3 region: CASASSGWDGYTF. CDR3 bases: TGCGCCAGCGCCTCGTCAGGTTGGGATGGCTACACCTTC.

The V call is TRBV5-6, the J call TRBJ2-4; possibly TRBD1 for D (6 bases). This CDR3 has 16 residues. The V gene's germline CDR1 is SGHDT and CDR2 YYEEEE. Trimming left V 0 bases short and J 2 bases short, with 12 bases between. The DNA of the CDR3 is TGTGCCAGCAGCTTGGGCCAGGGGTTTCCCAAAAACATTCAGTACTTC. Translated, it gives CASSLGQGFPKNIQYF.

This clonotype has only a few counts. The chain recombines TRBV12-3 or TRBV12-4 with TRBJ2-7; 12 positions agree with TRBD2. CDR3 length equals 15 residues. V lost 5 bases to trimming and J lost 3 bases; unmatched junction nucleotides: 5. The CDR3 sequence: CASSRTSGNHYEQYF. DNA of the CDR3: TGTGCCAGCAGTAGGACTAGCGGGAACCACTACGAGCAGTACTTC.